The T cell receptor beta chain under discussion was sequenced for a study of blood T cell repertoires in COVID-19. The CDR3 sequence is 15 residues long. The ends were cut back, 2 bases at V and 6 bases at J, with 13 bases in the middle. Germline values: CDR1 LGHDT, CDR2 YNNKEL (reference sequence). In the original analysis: Cell counts per sample came from amplifying reference gene primers. Some clones are missing from TCRdb's copy, which holds only in-frame ones; the method was immunoSEQ multiplex PCR. For V, J and clone size, that table is used; D and trimming come from the DNA. The sample lists 400,000 to 500,000 clones; 86% were seen once.

This TCR was recovered from a woman between 25 and 40 years old with active or convalescent COVID-19. The V call is TRBV3-1 (or the pseudogene TRBV3-2), the J call TRBJ1-4; maybe TRBD1 (6 bases). Sequencing was carried out using peripheral blood. DNA of the CDR3: TGTGCCAGCAGCCAAAGGGACAAGTGGGATGAAAAACTGTTTTTT. This codes for CASSQRDKWDEKLFF.